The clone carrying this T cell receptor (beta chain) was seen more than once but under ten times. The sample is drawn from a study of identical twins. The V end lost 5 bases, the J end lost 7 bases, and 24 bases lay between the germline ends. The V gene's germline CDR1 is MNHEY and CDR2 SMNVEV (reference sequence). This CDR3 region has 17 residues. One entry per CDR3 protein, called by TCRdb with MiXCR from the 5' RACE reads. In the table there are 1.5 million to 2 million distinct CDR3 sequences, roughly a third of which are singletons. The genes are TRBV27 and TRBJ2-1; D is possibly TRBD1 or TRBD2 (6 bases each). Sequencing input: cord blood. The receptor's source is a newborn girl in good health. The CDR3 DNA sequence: TGTGCCAGCAGTCCCCGAGGGGGGACTCCCTTGTGGAATGAGCAGTTCTTC. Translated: CASSPRGGTPLWNEQFF.